This paragraph covers one T cell receptor beta chain sequence. Its antigen is unidentified. The sample comes from a study of T cell clonotyping in hematopoietic cell transplantation. General observations from the study: CD4 and CD8 repertoire contributions could not be separated without sorting. Higher Inverse Simpson Index values in graft donor and pretransplant recipient predicted broader posttransplant TCR diversity. After transplant, recipient diversity fell while pathologically expanded clonotypes grew through day 180.

The time point is: recipient sample about 28 days before transplant, after cytoreduction. The method was immunoSEQ multiplex PCR; TCRdb's version includes in-frame clones alone and lacks a portion of them. The table lists 45,000 or so clones, around 84% of them singletons, with roughly 4.8% in the top ten. The CDR3 length is 18 residues. V lost 5 bases and J lost 5, with 27 bases in between. Germline assignment: CDR1 ENHRY and CDR2 SYGVKD. The source was peripheral blood mononuclear cells, collected before stem cell transplant. The sequence was collected from a man aged 55 to 69 with myelodysplastic syndrome. Some clones in this sample may be carry-over from other donors' samples. V and J are TRBV10-3 and TRBJ2-5; tentatively, D is TRBD1 (6 bases). This CDR3 reads CAISHLLRDKNGRETQYF. CDR3 bases: TGTGCCATCAGTCACCTACTCCGGGACAAAAACGGGCGGGAGACCCAGTACTTC.